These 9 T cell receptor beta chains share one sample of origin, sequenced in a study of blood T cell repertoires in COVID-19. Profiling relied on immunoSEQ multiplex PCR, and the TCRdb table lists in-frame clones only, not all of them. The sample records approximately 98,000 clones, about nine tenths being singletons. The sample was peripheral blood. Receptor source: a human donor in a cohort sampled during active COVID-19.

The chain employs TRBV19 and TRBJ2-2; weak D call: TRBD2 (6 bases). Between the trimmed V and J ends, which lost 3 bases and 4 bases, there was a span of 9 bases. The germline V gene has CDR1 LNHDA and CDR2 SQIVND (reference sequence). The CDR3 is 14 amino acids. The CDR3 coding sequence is TGTGCCAGTAGTATGCAGGGAGGCACCGGGGAGCTGTTTTTT. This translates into CASSMQGGTGELFF.

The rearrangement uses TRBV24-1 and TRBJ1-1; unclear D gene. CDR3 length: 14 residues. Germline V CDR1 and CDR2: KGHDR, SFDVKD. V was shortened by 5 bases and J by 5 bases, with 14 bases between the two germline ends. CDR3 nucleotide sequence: TGTGCCACCAGTGTAGGGAGAAGGTATACTGAAGCTTTCTTT. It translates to CATSVGRRYTEAFF.

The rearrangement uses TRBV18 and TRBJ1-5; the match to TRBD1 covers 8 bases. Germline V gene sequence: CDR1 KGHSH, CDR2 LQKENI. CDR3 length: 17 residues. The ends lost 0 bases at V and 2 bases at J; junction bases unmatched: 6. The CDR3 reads CASSPPGTGLGNQPQHF. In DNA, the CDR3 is TGTGCCAGCTCACCACCGGGGACAGGTCTGGGCAATCAGCCCCAGCATTTT. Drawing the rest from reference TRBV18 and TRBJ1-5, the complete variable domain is NAGVMQNPRHLVRRRGQEARLRCSPMKGHSHVYWYRQLPEEGLKFMVYLQKENIIDESGMPKERFSAEFPKEGPSILRIQQVVRGDSAAYFCASSPPGTGLGNQPQHFGDGTRLSIL.

Here the CDR3 DNA reads TGTGCCAGCAGGGTACAGGGTCTCAATCAGCCCCAGCATTTT. This codes for CASRVQGLNQPQHF. The chain uses TRBV5-6 and TRBJ1-5; possible D gene TRBD1, 6 bases. V lost 5 bases and J 3 bases, leaving 12 bases between the germline ends. The V gene's germline CDR1 is SGHDT and CDR2 YYEEEE. The CDR3 has 14 amino acids.

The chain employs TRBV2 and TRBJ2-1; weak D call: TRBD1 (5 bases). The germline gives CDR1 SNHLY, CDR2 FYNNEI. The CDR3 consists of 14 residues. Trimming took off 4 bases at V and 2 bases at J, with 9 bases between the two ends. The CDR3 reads CASSVGAPYNEQFF. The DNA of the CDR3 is TGTGCCAGCAGTGTAGGGGCCCCCTACAATGAGCAGTTCTTC.

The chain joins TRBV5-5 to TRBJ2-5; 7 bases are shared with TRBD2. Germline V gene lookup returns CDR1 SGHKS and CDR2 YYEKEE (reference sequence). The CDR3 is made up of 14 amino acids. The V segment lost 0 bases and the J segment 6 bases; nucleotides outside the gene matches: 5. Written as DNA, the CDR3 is TGTGCCAGCAGCTTGGGGGAGGGCCCCAAGACCCAGTACTTC. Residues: CASSLGEGPKTQYF.

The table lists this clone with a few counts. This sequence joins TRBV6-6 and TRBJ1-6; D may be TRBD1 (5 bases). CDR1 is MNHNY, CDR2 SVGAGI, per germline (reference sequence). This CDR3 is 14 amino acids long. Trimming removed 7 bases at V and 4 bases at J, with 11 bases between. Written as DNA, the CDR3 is TGTGCCAGCATGGGGGGTCCGTATAATTCACCCCTCCACTTT. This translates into CASMGGPYNSPLHF.

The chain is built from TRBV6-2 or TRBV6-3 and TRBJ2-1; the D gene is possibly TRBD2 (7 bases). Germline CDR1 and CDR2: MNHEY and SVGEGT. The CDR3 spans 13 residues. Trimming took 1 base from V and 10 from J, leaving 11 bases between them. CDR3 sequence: CASSYWGGAEQFF. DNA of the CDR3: TGTGCCAGCAGTTACTGGGGGGGGGCGGAGCAGTTCTTC.

CDR3 DNA sequence: TGTGCCAGCAGAGCACGGACTAGCGGGCTCTACAATGAGCAGTTCTTC. Its translation is CASRARTSGLYNEQFF. The rearrangement joins TRBV6-4 to TRBJ2-1, with TRBD2 identical over 11 bases. The CDR3 is made up of 16 amino acids. Germline V lookup: CDR1 MRHNA, CDR2 SNTAGT. The J segment lost 3 bases and the V segment lost 6 bases, leaving 7 bases of the junction unmatched.